The TCR beta chain under discussion was sequenced for a study of regulatory T cells in long-lasting Graves disease. This clonotype was seen ten or more times. Time point here: newly diagnosed GD, antithyroid drugs for less than 3 months. The TCR library was made from RNA extracted from PBMCs. The authors built TCR beta libraries using iRepertoire HTBI primers and Arm-PCR of CDR3 regions. Authors' analysis steps: Identification of gene segments yielded some 60 TRBV and roughly 15 TRBJ across samples. Each CDR3 protein is one row after TCRdb ran MiXCR on the multiplex PCR reads. TCRdb's processing, not the study's, gives the V and J calls here. The sample lists hundreds of thousands of distinct CDR3 sequences; roughly 14% were seen once. CDR1 and CDR2 (germline): DFQATT, SNEGSKA (reference sequence). Trimming took off 1 base at V and 3 bases at J, with 13 bases between the two ends. CDR3 length: 14 residues.

The data were also submitted as part of a second study, on T cells in Graves' hyperthyroidism and ophthalmopathy. That paper states: Diagnoses used clinical symptoms, serum thyroxine and TRAb, thyroid ultrasound and orbital computed tomography.

The gene calls are TRBV20-1 and TRBJ2-7; no firm D call. The sample here was peripheral blood mononuclear cells (PBMCs), taken at new diagnosis, from a patient treated with antithyroid drugs. The TCR was taken from a young man with Graves disease. The DNA for the CDR3 is TGCAGTGCTAGAGGAGTGTACAAAAACTACGAGCAGTACTTC. The encoded protein is CSARGVYKNYEQYF.